Here is one TCR beta chain with its context. This record belongs to a study of cytomegalovirus exposure and HLA in healthy donors. Here immunoSEQ multiplex PCR was the method, and the copy in TCRdb shows in-frame clones only, minus some. The data hold about 250,000 clones, with about 90% observed a single time. This sequence originates from a man younger than 30 in good health and CMV-seropositive. The specimen was PBMCs.

CDR3 residues: CASYDSLVRNEQFF. DNA of the CDR3: TGCGCCAGCTACGACTCACTAGTTCGCAATGAGCAGTTCTTC. The gene calls are TRBV5-1 and TRBJ2-1; possible D gene TRBD2, 5 bases. The ends were cut back, 7 bases at V and 6 bases at J, with 17 bases in the middle. This CDR3 contains 14 residues. Germline loops: CDR1 SGHRS, CDR2 YFSETQ.